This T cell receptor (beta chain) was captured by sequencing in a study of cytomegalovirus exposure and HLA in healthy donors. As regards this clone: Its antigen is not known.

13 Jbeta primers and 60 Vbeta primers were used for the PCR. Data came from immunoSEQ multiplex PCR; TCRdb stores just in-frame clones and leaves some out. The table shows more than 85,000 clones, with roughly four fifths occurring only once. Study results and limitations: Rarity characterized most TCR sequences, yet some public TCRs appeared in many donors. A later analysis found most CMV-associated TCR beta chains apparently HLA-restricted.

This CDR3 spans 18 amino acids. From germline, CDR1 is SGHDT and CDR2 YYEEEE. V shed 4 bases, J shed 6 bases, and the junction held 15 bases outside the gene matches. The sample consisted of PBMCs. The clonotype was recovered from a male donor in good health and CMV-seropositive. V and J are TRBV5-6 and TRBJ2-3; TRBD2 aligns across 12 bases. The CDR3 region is CASSALRGLAGGWDTQYF. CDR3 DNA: TGTGCCAGCAGCGCCCTTCGAGGCCTAGCGGGGGGGTGGGATACGCAGTATTTT.